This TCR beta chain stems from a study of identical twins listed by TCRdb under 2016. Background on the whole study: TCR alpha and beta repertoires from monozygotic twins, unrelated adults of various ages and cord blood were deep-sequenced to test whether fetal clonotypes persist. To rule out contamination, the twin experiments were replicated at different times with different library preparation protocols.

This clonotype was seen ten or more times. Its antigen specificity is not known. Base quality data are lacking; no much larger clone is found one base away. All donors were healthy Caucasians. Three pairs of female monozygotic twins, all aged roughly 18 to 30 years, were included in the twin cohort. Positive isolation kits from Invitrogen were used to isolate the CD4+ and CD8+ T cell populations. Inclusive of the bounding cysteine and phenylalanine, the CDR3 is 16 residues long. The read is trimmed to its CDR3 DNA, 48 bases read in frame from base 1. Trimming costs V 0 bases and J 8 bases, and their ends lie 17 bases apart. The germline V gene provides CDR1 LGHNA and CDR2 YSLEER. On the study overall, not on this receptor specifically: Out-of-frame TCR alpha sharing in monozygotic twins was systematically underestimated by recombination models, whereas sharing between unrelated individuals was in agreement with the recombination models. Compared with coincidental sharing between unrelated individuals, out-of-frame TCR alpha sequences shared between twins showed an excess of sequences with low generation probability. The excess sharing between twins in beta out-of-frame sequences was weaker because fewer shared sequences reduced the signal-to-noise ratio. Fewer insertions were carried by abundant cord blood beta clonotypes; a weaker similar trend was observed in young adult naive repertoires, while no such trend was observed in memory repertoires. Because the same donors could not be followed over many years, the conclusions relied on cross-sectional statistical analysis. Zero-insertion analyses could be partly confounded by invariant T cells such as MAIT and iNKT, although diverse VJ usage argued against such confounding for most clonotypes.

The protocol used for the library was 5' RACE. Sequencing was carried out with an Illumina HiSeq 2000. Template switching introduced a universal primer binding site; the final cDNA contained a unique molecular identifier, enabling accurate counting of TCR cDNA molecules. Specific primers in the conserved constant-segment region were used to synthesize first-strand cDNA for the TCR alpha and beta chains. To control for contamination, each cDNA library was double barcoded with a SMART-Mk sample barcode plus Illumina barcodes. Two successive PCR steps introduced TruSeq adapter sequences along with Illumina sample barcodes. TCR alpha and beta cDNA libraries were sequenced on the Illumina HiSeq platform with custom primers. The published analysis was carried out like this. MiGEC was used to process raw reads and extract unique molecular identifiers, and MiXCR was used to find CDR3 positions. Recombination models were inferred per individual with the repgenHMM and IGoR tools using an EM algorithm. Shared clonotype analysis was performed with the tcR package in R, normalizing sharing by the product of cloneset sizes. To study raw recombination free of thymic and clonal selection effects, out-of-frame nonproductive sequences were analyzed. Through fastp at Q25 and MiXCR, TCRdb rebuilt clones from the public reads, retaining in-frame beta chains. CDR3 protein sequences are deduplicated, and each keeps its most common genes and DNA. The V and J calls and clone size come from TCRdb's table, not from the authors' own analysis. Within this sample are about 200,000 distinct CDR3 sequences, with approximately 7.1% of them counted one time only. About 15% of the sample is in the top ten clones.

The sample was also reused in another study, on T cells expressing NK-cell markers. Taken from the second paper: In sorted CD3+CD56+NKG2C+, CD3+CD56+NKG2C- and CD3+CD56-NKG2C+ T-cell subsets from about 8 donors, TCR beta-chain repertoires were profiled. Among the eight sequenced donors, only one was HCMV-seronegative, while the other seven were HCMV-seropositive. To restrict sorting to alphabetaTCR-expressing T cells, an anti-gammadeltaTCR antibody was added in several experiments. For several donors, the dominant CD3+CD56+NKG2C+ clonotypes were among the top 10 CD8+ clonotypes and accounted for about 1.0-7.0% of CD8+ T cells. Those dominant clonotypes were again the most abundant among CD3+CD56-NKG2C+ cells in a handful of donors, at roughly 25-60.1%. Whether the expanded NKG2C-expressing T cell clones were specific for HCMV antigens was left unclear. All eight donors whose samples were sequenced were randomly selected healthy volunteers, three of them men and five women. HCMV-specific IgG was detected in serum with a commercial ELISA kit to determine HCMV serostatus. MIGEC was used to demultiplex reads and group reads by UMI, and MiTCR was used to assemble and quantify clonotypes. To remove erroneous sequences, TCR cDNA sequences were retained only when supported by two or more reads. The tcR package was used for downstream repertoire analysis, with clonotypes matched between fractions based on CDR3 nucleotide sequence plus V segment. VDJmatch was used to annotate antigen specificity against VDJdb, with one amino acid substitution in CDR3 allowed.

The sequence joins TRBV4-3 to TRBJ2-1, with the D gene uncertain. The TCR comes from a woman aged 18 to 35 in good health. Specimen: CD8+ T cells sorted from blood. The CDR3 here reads CASSQDPGLTPDEQFF. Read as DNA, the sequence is TGCGCCAGCAGCCAAGATCCGGGTCTAACCCCCGATGAGCAGTTCTTC.